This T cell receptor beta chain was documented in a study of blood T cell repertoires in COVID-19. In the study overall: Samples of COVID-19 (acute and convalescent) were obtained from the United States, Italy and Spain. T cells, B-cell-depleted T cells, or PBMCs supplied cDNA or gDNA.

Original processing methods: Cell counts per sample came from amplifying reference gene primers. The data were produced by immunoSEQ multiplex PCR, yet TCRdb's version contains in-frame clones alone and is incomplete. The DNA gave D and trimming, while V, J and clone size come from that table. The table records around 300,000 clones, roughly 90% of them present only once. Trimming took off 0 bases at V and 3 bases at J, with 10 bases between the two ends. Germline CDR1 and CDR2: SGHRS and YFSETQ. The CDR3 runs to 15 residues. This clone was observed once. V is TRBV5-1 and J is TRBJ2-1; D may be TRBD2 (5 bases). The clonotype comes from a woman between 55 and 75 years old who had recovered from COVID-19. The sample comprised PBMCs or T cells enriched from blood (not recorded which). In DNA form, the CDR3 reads TGCGCCAGCAGCTTGGCCCCGGGGAACTACAATGAGCAGTTCTTC. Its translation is CASSLAPGNYNEQFF.